Below, 13 T cell receptor beta chains from the same sample are listed, as sequenced in a study of blood T cell repertoires in COVID-19. The protocol was immunoSEQ multiplex PCR, while the TCRdb copy is restricted to in-frame clones and leaves out a portion. The data hold about 170,000 clones, with more than 75% observed a single time. The specimen sequenced was peripheral blood. The receptors derive from a man aged 50 to 59 who had recovered from COVID-19.

CDR3 sequence reads: CASSRPGQQETQYF. CDR3 nucleotides: TGTGCCAGCAGCCGGCCGGGACAGCAAGAGACCCAGTACTTC. V usage is TRBV5-5 and J usage is TRBJ2-5; 7 nucleotides agree with TRBD1. The CDR3 totals 14 residues. The junction had 5 bases not matched to a gene; V was cut back by 4 bases and J by 2 bases. From germline, CDR1 is SGHKS and CDR2 YYEKEE (reference sequence).

The V gene is TRBV4-1, the J gene TRBJ2-1; TRBD2 aligns across 10 bases. The CDR3 runs 18 residues. Germline-derived CDR1 and CDR2 are MGHRA and YSYEKL. V dropped 0 bases and J dropped 4; count of bases not matched to a gene: 9. CDR3 nucleotides: TGCGCCAGCAGCCAAGATGGACTAGCGGAATATCCTTACAATGAGCAGTTCTTC. This sequence encodes CASSQDGLAEYPYNEQFF.

The V call is TRBV3-1 (or the pseudogene TRBV3-2), the J call TRBJ1-3; the match to TRBD1 covers 9 bases. V lost 3 bases and J lost 3; bases outside the gene matches: 3. The CDR3 runs to 15 residues. Germline V gene lookup returns CDR1 LGHDT and CDR2 YNNKEL (reference sequence). CDR3 residues: CASSHRTGVGNTIYF. In DNA form, the CDR3 reads TGTGCCAGCAGCCATCGGACAGGGGTTGGAAACACCATATATTTT.

The chain couples TRBV14 to TRBJ2-7; TRBD1 aligns across 12 bases. This CDR3 has 16 residues. With V trimmed by 0 bases and J by 10 bases, 10 bases remained unmatched. CDR1 is SGHDN, CDR2 FVKESK, per germline. The CDR3 DNA is TGTGCCAGCAGCCAAGAATGGGGACAGGGGGCCCCAAACCAGTACTTC. Amino acid sequence: CASSQEWGQGAPNQYF.

The rearrangement joins TRBV4-1 to TRBJ1-1, with 8 bases lining up with TRBD1. The CDR3 has 14 amino acids. With V trimmed by 4 bases and J by 6 bases, 7 bases remained unmatched. Germline-derived CDR1 and CDR2 are MGHRA and YSYEKL. The CDR3 DNA reads TGCGCCAGCAGCCGACAGGGGACGATACCTGAAGCTTTCTTT. Translated, it gives CASSRQGTIPEAFF.

This clone has only a few counts. The junction and the germline gene differ at one end; a read error may be behind it. The chain links TRBV2 to TRBJ1-2, with TRBD1 as a possible D gene (5 bases). The CDR3 is made up of 12 amino acids. The germline V gene has CDR1 SNHLY and CDR2 FYNNEI. The CDR3 DNA reads TGTGCCGGCAGAGGGGCGGAGCATGGCTACACCTTC. Translated, it gives CAGRGAEHGYTF.

The V and J genes are TRBV7-2 and TRBJ1-2, with D maybe TRBD1 (6 bases). The germline gives CDR1 SGHTA, CDR2 FQGNSA. V was shortened by 5 bases and J by 5 bases, with 18 bases between the two germline ends. The CDR3 spans 15 residues. CDR3 amino acids: CASSPGTPATYGYTF. The CDR3 DNA is TGTGCCAGCAGCCCAGGGACACCCGCGACTTATGGCTACACCTTC.

The chain couples TRBV6-5 to TRBJ1-3; 9 bases align to TRBD1. J gave up 4 bases and V 4 bases, and 8 bases lay outside the gene matches. Germline assignment: CDR1 MNHEY and CDR2 SVGAGI. The CDR3 runs to 16 residues. The CDR3 coding sequence is TGTGCCAGCAGTTCCCTCGGGACAGGGCGCGGAAACACCATATATTTT. Protein: CASSSLGTGRGNTIYF.

Points on this clone: An end of the junction does not agree with germline; a read error may underlie this. The genes are TRBV6-2 or TRBV6-3 and TRBJ2-1, with 8 nucleotides matching TRBD2. This CDR3 is built from 14 residues. The V gene's germline CDR1 is MNHEY and CDR2 SVGEGT. CDR3 protein: CASSFSGAYNEQFF. For the CDR3, the DNA is TGTGCCAGCAGTTTTAGCGGGGCCTATAATGAGCAGTTCTTC.

CDR3 sequence reads: CSVGVQGKTDTQYF. For the CDR3, the DNA is TGCAGCGTTGGAGTACAGGGGAAAACAGATACGCAGTATTTT. The genes are TRBV29-1 and TRBJ2-3; 7 positions match TRBD1. With 4 bases clipped from V and 3 bases from J, the junction kept 7 bases outside the gene matches. The CDR3 has 14 residues. The germline V gene has CDR1 SQVTM and CDR2 ANQGSEA.

This clone was observed once. This chain connects TRBV29-1 to TRBJ1-1; TRBD1 agrees at 7 bases. CDR1 and CDR2 (germline): SQVTM, ANQGSEA. After removal of 4 bases from V and 2 bases from J, the junction contained 4 bases not matched to a gene. This CDR3 has 13 residues. The CDR3 loop reads CSVGHRGNTEAFF. The CDR3 coding sequence is TGCAGCGTTGGTCACAGGGGCAACACTGAAGCTTTCTTT.

This clone was detected a few times. V is TRBV13 and J is TRBJ2-7; 9 bases are a match to TRBD1. The CDR3 contains 14 residues. Trimming took 7 bases from V and 1 from J; bases not matched to a gene: 5. The V gene's germline CDR1 is PRHDT and CDR2 FYEKMQ (reference sequence). The DNA for the CDR3 is TGTGCCAGCACCCTGGACAGGGGTTCCTACGAGCAGTACTTC. It translates to CASTLDRGSYEQYF.

The rearrangement uses TRBV7-2 and TRBJ1-5, with D possibly matching TRBD1 (6 bases). Trimming removed 4 bases at V and 0 bases at J, with 13 bases between. CDR1 and CDR2 from the germline V gene are SGHTA and FQGNSA. The CDR3 is made up of 16 amino acids. DNA for the CDR3: TGTGCCAGCAGCTATTCAGGGGTCCTTAGCAATCAGCCCCAGCATTTT. Translating gives CASSYSGVLSNQPQHF.